This T cell receptor (beta chain) emerged from a study of blood T cell repertoires in COVID-19. As for the study in general: Sources were T cells, B-cell-depleted T cells, or PBMCs; the material itself was cDNA or gDNA.

Per the study methods: Reference gene primer amplification gave nucleated cell count estimates. Data came from immunoSEQ multiplex PCR; TCRdb stores just in-frame clones and leaves some out. V, J and clone size were drawn from that table, and D and trimming were deduced from the DNA. Seen here are roughly 100,000 clones, approximately 88% observed once, and the top ten hold around 11%. This CDR3 has 17 amino acids. V was clipped by 1 base and J by 7 bases; unmatched bases: 13. Germline CDR1 reads LGHNA; CDR2 reads YSLEER. The chain links TRBV4-3 to TRBJ2-3, with 8 bases lining up with TRBD1. Input material: peripheral blood. The TCR originated in a human donor in a cohort sampled during active COVID-19. This chain's CDR3 is CASSQVLRGQGLHTQYF. CDR3 DNA: TGCGCCAGCAGCCAAGTACTCCGCGGACAGGGTTTACATACGCAGTATTTT.